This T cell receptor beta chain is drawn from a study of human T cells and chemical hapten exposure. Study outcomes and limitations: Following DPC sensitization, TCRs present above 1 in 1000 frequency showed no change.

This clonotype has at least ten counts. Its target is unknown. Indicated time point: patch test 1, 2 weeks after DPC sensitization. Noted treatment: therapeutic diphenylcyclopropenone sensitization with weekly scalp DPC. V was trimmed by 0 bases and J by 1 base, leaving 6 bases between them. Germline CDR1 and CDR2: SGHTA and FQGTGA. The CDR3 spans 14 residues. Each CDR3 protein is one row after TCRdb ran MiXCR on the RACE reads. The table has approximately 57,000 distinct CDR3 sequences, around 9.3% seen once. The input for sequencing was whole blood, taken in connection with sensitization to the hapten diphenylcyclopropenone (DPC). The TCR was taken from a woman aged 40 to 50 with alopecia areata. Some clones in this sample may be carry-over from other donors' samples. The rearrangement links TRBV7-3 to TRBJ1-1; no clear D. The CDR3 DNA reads TGTGCCAGCAGCTTAACGTCGGCGAACACTGAAGCTTTCTTT. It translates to CASSLTSANTEAFF.